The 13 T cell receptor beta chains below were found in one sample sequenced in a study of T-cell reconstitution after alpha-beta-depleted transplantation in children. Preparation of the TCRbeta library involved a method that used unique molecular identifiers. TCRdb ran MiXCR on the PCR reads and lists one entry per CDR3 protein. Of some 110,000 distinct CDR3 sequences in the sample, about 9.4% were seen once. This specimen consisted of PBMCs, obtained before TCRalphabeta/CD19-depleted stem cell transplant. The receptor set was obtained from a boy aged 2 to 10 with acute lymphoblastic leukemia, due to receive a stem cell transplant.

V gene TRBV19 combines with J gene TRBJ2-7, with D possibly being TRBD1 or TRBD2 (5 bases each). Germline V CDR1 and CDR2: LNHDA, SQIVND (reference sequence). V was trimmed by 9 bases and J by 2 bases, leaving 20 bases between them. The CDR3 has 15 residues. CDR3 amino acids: CASSVGTGRTYEQYF. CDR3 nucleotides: TGTGCCAGCTCTGTCGGAACGGGGCGAACCTACGAGCAGTACTTC. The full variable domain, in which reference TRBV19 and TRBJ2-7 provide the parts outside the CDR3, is DGGITQSPKYLFRKEGQNVTLSCEQNLNHDAMYWYRQDPGQGLRLIYYSQIVNDFQKGDIAEGYSVSREKKESFPLTVTSAQKNPTAFYLCASSVGTGRTYEQYFGPGTRLTVT.

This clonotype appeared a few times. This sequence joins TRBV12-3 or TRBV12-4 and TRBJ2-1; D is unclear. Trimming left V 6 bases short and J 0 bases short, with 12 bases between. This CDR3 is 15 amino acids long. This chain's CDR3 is CASSRIRVSYNEQFF. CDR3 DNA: TGTGCCAGCAGCCGTATACGGGTCTCCTACAATGAGCAGTTCTTC.

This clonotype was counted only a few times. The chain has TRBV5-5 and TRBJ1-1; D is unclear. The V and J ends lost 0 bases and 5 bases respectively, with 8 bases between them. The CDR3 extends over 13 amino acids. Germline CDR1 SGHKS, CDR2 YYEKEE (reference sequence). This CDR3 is CASSLAEGTEAFF. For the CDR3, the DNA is TGTGCCAGCAGCTTGGCAGAGGGAACTGAAGCTTTCTTT.

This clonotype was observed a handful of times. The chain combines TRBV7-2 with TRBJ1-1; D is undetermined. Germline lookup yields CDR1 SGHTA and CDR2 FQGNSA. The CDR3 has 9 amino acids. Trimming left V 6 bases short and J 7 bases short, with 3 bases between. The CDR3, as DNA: TGTGCCAGCAGGATTGAAGCTTTCTTT. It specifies CASRIEAFF.

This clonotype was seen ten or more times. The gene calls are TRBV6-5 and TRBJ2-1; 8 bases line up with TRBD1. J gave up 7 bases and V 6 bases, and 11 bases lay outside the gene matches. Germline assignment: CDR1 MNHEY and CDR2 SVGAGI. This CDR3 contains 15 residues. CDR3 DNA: TGTGCCAGCAGCCTTACCGGGACAGGTTCTAATGAGCAGTTCTTC. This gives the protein CASSLTGTGSNEQFF.

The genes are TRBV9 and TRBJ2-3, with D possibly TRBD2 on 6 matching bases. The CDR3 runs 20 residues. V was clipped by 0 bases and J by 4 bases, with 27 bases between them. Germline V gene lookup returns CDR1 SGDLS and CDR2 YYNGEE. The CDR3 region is CASSVGSGWASDSLADTQYF. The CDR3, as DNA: TGTGCCAGCAGCGTAGGATCGGGCTGGGCTAGCGACTCGTTGGCAGATACGCAGTATTTT.

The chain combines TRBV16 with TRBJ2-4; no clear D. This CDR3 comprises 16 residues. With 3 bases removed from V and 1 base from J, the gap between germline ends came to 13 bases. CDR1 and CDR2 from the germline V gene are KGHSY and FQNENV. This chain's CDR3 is CASSHATSMAKNIQYF. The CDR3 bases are TGTGCCAGCAGCCACGCCACAAGTATGGCCAAAAACATTCAGTACTTC. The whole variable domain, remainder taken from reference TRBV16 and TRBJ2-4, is GEEVAQTPKHLVRGEGQKAKLYCAPIKGHSYVFWYQQVLKNEFKFLISFQNENVFDETGMPKERFSAKCLPNSPCSLEIQATKLEDSAVYFCASSHATSMAKNIQYFGAGTRLSVL.

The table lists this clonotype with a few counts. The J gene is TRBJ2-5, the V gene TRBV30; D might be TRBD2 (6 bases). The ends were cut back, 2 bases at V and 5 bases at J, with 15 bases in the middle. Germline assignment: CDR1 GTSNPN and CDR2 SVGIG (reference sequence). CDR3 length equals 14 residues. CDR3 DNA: TGTGCCTGGAGTACTGAGGGAGGAAGGGAGACCCAGTACTTC. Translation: CAWSTEGGRETQYF.

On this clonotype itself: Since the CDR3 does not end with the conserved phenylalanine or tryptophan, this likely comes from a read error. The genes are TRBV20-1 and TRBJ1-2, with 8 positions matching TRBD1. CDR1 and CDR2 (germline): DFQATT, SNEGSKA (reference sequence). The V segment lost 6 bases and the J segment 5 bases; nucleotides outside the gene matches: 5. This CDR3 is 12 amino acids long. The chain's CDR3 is CSALGTGYGYTS. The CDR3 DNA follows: TGCAGTGCCTTAGGGACAGGTTATGGCTACACCTCC.

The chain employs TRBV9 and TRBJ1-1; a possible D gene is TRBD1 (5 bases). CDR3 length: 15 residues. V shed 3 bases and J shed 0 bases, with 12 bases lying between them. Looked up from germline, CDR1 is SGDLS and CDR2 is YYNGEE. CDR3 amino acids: CASSGGGTVNTEAFF. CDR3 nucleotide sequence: TGTGCCAGCAGCGGGGGGGGGACGGTGAACACTGAAGCTTTCTTT.

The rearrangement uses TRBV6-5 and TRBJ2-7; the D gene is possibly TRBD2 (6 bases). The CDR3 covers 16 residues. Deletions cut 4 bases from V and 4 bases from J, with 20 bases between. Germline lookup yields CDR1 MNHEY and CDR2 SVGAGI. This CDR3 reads CASSFAPLADKYEQYF. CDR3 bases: TGTGCCAGCAGTTTCGCCCCACTAGCCGATAAATACGAGCAGTACTTC.

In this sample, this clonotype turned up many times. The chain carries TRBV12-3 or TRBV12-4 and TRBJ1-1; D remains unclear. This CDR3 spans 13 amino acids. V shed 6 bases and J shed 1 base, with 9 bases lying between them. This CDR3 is CASRGLGNTEAFF. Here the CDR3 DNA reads TGTGCCAGCAGGGGGTTAGGGAACACTGAAGCTTTCTTT.

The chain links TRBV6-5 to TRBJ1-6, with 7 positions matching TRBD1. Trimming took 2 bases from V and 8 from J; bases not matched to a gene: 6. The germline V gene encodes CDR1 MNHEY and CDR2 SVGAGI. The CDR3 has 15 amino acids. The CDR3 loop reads CASSYRRDSYSPLHF. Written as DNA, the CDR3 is TGTGCCAGCAGTTACCGACGGGACAGTTATTCACCCCTCCACTTT.